The text below deals with one T cell receptor beta chain. Compared with germline, one end of the junction differs, possibly owing to a read error. Germline CDR1 SGDLS, CDR2 YYNGEE. The CDR3 is 14 residues long. As handled by the study authors: Nucleated cell number was recorded as an estimate derived from reference gene primer amplification. Only in-frame clones appear in the TCRdb table, and some are missing; sequencing was by immunoSEQ multiplex PCR. Clonal size and the V and J genes are those of that table, whereas D and trimming came from the DNA. The sample consists of about 22,000 clones, over 80% of them appearing once. This entry belongs to a study of blood T cell repertoires in COVID-19. Overall study context: The origin of the acute and convalescent COVID-19 samples was the United States, Italy and Spain. Sample material is recorded as cDNA or gDNA derived from T cells, B-cell-depleted T cells, or PBMCs.

This TCR was recovered from an elderly man with active or convalescent COVID-19. This chain links TRBV9 with TRBJ1-2; 7 nucleotides line up with TRBD1. The sample consisted of peripheral blood. As DNA, the CDR3 is TGTGCCAGCACCGTAAGGGGGCAGAGCTATGGCTACACCTTC. It yields the protein CASTVRGQSYGYTF.